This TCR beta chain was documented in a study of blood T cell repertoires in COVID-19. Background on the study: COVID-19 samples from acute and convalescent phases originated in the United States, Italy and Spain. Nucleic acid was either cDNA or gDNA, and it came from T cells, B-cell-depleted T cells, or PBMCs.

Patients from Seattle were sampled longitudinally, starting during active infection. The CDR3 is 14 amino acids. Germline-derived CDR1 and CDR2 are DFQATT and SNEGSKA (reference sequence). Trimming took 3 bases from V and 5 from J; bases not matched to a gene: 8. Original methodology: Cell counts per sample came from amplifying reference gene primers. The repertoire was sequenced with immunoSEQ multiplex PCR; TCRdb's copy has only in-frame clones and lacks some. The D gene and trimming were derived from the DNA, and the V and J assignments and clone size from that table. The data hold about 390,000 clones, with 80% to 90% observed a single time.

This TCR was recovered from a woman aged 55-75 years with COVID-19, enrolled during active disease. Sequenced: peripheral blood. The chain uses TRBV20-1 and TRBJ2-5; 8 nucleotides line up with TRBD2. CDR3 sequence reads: CSASSGEGLETQYF. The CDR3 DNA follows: TGCAGTGCTAGTAGCGGGGAGGGTTTGGAGACCCAGTACTTC.